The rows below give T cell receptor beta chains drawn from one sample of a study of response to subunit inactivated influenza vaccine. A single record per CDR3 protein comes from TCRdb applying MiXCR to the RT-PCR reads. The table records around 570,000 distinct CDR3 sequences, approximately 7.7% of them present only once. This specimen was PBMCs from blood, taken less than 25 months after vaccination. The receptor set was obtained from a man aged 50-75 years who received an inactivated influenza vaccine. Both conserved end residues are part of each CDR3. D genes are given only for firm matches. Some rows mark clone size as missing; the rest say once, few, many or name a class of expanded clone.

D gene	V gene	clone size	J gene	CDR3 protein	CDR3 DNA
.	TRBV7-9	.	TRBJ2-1	CASSLNQAGQFF	TGTGCCAGCAGCTTAAACCAGGCGGGGCAGTTCTTC
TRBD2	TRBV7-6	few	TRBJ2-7	CASSSGLDSRFGQYF	TGTGCCAGCAGCTCCGGACTAGATTCGCGTTTTGGGCAGTACTTC
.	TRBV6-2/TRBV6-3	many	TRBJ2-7	CASKSRTLSSYEQYF	TGTGCCAGCAAATCAAGGACTCTGAGCTCCTACGAGCAGTACTTC
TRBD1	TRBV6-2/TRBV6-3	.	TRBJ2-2	CAGKQGAGELFF	TGTGCCGGAAAACAGGGGGCCGGGGAGCTGTTTTTT
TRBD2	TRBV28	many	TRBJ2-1	CASSSLGGTSGDNEQFF	TGTGCCAGCAGTTCCCTAGGCGGGACTAGCGGGGATAATGAGCAGTTCTTC
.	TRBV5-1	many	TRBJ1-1	CASSVTESTEAFF	TGCGCCAGCAGCGTGACAGAGTCCACTGAAGCTTTCTTT
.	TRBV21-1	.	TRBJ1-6	CASSTGDTGGDPAVYNSPLHF	TGTGCCAGCAGCACCGGGGATACAGGGGGAGACCCAGCCGTCTATAATTCACCCCTCCACTTT
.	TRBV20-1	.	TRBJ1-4	CSAPVVGRANEKLFF	TGCAGTGCCCCGGTAGTTGGCAGGGCTAATGAAAAACTGTTTTTT
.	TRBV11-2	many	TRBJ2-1	CASSLRRSVHPGHEQFF	TGTGCCAGCAGCCTACGACGGTCGGTACACCCCGGGCATGAGCAGTTCTTC
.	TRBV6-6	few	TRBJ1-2	CASSPGKNYGYTF	TGTGCCAGCAGTCCAGGGAAAAACTATGGCTACACCTTC
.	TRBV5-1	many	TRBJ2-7	CASSLSPSVKHYEQYF	TGCGCCAGCAGCTTATCCCCAAGCGTCAAACACTACGAGCAGTACTTC
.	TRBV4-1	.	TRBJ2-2	CASSQELQAGELFF	TGCGCCAGCAGCCAAGAGTTACAGGCCGGGGAGCTGTTTTTT
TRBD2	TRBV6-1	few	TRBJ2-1	CAIGGGGTDNEQFF	TGTGCCATTGGGGGGGGAGGTACCGACAATGAGCAGTTCTTC
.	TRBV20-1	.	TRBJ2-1	CSASRAPTYYEQFF	TGCAGTGCTAGTAGGGCTCCTACCTACTATGAGCAGTTCTTC
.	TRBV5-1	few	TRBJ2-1	CASSQQGLHNEQFF	TGCGCCAGCAGCCAACAGGGACTCCACAATGAGCAGTTCTTC
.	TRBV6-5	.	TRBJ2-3	CASSYEGKGTDTQYF	TGTGCCAGCAGTTACGAGGGAAAGGGCACAGATACGCAGTATTTT
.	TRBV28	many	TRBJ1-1	CASSIWGAEAFF	TGTGCCAGCAGTATTTGGGGGGCTGAAGCTTTCTTT
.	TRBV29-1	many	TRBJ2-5	CSVSTHWETQYF	TGCAGCGTTTCGACGCATTGGGAGACCCAGTACTTC
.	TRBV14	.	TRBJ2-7	CASSGGREQYF	TGTGCCAGCAGTGGGGGTCGCGAGCAGTACTTC
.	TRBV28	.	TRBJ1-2	CASSYIGHGYTF	TGTGCCAGCAGTTATATTGGGCATGGCTACACCTTC
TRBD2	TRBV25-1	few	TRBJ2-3	CASGDGAGADTQYF	TGTGCCAGCGGCGACGGGGCGGGGGCAGATACGCAGTATTTT
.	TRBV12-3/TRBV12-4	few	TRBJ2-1	CASTPSPGLMYNEQFF	TGTGCCAGCACTCCGAGCCCCGGACTAATGTACAATGAGCAGTTCTTC
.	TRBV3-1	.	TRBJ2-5	CASSQSGLGKPETQYF	TGTGCCAGCAGCCAATCGGGACTGGGAAAACCGGAGACCCAGTACTTC
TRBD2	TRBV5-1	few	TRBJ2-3	CASSLPVAGAGTDTQYF	TGCGCCAGCAGCTTGCCCGTGGCGGGAGCGGGCACAGATACGCAGTATTTT
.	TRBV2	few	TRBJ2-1	CASTKGPQQFF	TGTGCCAGCACCAAGGGCCCTCAGCAGTTCTTC
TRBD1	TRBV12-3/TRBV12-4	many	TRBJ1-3	CASRATGSGNTIYF	TGTGCCAGCAGGGCGACAGGGTCTGGAAACACCATATATTTT
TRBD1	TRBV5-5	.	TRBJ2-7	CASSPRTGEYEQYF	TGTGCCAGCAGCCCGAGGACAGGGGAGTACGAGCAGTACTTC
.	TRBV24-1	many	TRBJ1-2	CATSDPQGPGYTF	TGTGCCACCAGTGATCCACAGGGTCCCGGCTACACCTTC
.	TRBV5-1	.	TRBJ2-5	CASSLVVGQETQYF	TGCGCCAGCAGCTTGGTAGTCGGACAAGAGACCCAGTACTTC
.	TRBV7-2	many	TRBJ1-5	CASSLSDSQPQHF	TGTGCCAGCAGCTTGTCGGACAGCCAGCCCCAGCATTTT